One and the same sample provided the 8 T cell receptor beta chains below, sequenced in a study of T cell responses to AZD1222 COVID-19 vaccine. TCRdb keeps only in-frame clones here, not all; method: immunoSEQ multiplex PCR. This table holds approximately 90,000 clones, approximately 89% found once. The sequences come from peripheral blood, collected 28 days after the second AZD1222 dose. The receptors shown here come from an adult who received the AZD1222 COVID-19 vaccine.

The sample holds a few counts of this clone. The gene calls are TRBV18 and TRBJ1-5; 8 bases agree with TRBD1. From germline, CDR1 is KGHSH and CDR2 LQKENI. The CDR3 consists of 15 residues. The junction had 11 bases not matched to a gene; V was cut back by 6 bases and J by 7 bases. CDR3 sequence reads: CASSVTGVVGQPQHF. CDR3 DNA: TGTGCCAGCTCCGTGACAGGGGTGGTTGGGCAGCCCCAGCATTTT.

The gene calls are TRBV5-1 and TRBJ2-7; 8 bases line up with TRBD1. V shed 3 bases and J 2 bases; nucleotides not matched to a gene: 7. This CDR3 has 15 residues. Per the germline V gene, CDR1 is SGHRS and CDR2 is YFSETQ. Here the CDR3 DNA reads TGCGCCAGCAGCTCCGGACAGGGAGCAACCTACGAGCAGTACTTC. This encodes CASSSGQGATYEQYF.

The chain joins TRBV4-3 to TRBJ2-6; no reliable D call. Germline V gene lookup returns CDR1 LGHNA and CDR2 YSLEER. The CDR3 runs 16 residues. V was trimmed by 0 bases and J by 0 bases, leaving 6 bases between them. CDR3 DNA: TGCGCCAGCAGCCAAGATTGGAGCTCTGGGGCCAACGTCCTGACTTTC. Its translation: CASSQDWSSGANVLTF.

V and J are TRBV28 and TRBJ2-7, with D possibly being TRBD1 or TRBD2 (5 bases each). The germline gives CDR1 MDHEN, CDR2 SYDVKM. The CDR3 runs to 11 residues. V shed 6 bases and J shed 10 bases, with 13 bases lying between them. The CDR3 DNA sequence: TGTGCCAGCAGCTGGGGGTCACCTCAGTACTTC. This codes for CASSWGSPQYF.

The chain carries TRBV2 and TRBJ1-3; D might be TRBD1 (5 bases). Trimming pared 3 bases from V and 1 base from J, leaving 10 bases between. CDR1 is SNHLY, CDR2 FYNNEI, per germline. CDR3 length equals 15 residues. The CDR3 region has the DNA TGTGCCAGCAGTGATGGTCCAGGGTCTGGAAACACCATATATTTT. This encodes CASSDGPGSGNTIYF. The full variable domain, completed using reference TRBV2 and TRBJ1-3, is EPEVTQTPSHQVTQMGQEVILRCVPISNHLYFYWYRQILGQKVEFLVSFYNNEISEKSEIFDDQFSVERPDGSNFTLKIRSTKLEDSAMYFCASSDGPGSGNTIYFGEGSWLTVV.

The V gene is TRBV5-6, the J gene TRBJ1-5; 8 positions agree with TRBD1. The trim removed 2 bases at V and 2 bases at J, leaving 9 bases unmatched. Germline V gene lookup returns CDR1 SGHDT and CDR2 YYEEEE. This CDR3 region has 17 residues. DNA of the CDR3: TGTGCCAGCAGCTTAACACAGGGGGAAGTGGGCAATCAGCCCCAGCATTTT. Protein product: CASSLTQGEVGNQPQHF.

This clone showed up just once. The chain has TRBV5-1 and TRBJ2-1; D remains unclear. V lost 4 bases to trimming and J lost 3 bases, with 11 bases between them. CDR3 length equals 14 residues. Germline V lookup: CDR1 SGHRS, CDR2 YFSETQ. CDR3 amino acids: CASSPSPGYNEQFF. For the CDR3, the DNA is TGCGCCAGCAGCCCGTCGCCAGGCTACAATGAGCAGTTCTTC.

The rearrangement links TRBV19 to TRBJ1-2; D uncertain. Germline lookup yields CDR1 LNHDA and CDR2 SQIVND (reference sequence). The V and J ends lost 5 bases and 1 base respectively, with 8 bases between them. This CDR3 region has 13 residues. The CDR3 nucleotides are TGTGCCAGTAGTGTAGCGATTAACTATGGCTACACCTTC. This codes for CASSVAINYGYTF. Based on the CDR3 plus reference TRBV19 and TRBJ1-2, the full variable domain is DGGITQSPKYLFRKEGQNVTLSCEQNLNHDAMYWYRQDPGQGLRLIYYSQIVNDFQKGDIAEGYSVSREKKESFPLTVTSAQKNPTAFYLCASSVAINYGYTFGSGTRLTVV.